This paragraph covers one TCR beta chain sequence. Antigen specificity is unknown. With 3 bases clipped from V and 9 bases from J, the junction kept 7 bases outside the gene matches. The CDR3 runs 15 residues. Germline values: CDR1 SGHKS, CDR2 YYEKEE (reference sequence). This entry comes from a study of OX40 agonist ivuxolimab in advanced cancers. Whole-study results and caveats: Which antigen the expanded peripheral T cells recognized is unknown. Low levels of normalized T-cell clonal expansion also appeared in some nonresponders.

Measured with immunoSEQ multiplex PCR; TCRdb has only the in-frame clones, and not every one. The sample has about 99,000 clones, about 96% seen once. The sample consisted of CD4+ or CD8+ T cells sorted from blood, taken in a trial of the OX40 agonist ivuxolimab. This sequence was found in an adult with an advanced solid tumor such as melanoma, head and neck, liver or kidney cancer. This chain links TRBV5-5 with TRBJ2-1, with 12 bases lining up with TRBD2. The CDR3 sequence: CASSSSSGGAAEQFF. The CDR3 DNA follows: TGTGCCAGCAGCTCCTCTAGCGGGGGGGCGGCTGAGCAGTTCTTC.